The TCR beta chain described here comes from a study of blood T cell repertoires in COVID-19. On the study more broadly: The samples span acute and convalescent COVID-19 from the United States, Italy and Spain.

CDR3 length equals 15 residues. V dropped 0 bases and J dropped 2; count of bases not matched to a gene: 3. CDR1 SGDLS and CDR2 YYNGEE come from the germline V gene. TCRdb's copy holds only in-frame clones and misses some; the assay was immunoSEQ multiplex PCR. The table includes approximately 240,000 clones, around 90% detected once. J is TRBJ2-7 and V is TRBV9; 9 bases are shared with TRBD2. Sequencing input: peripheral blood. The sequence derives from a man in his thirties or forties with COVID-19, enrolled during active disease. CDR3 nucleotides: TGTGCCAGCAGCGTAGCGCTAGCGGGGACCTACGAGCAGTACTTC. Translation: CASSVALAGTYEQYF.